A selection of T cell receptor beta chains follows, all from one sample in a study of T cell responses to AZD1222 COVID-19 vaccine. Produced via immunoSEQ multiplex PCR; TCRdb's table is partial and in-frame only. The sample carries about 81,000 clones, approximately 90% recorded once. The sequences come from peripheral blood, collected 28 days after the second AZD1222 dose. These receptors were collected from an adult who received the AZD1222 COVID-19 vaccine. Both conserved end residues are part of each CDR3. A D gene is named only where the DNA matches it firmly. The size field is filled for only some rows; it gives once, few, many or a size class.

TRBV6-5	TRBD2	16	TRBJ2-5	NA	CASSFASGGGFETQYF	TGTGCCAGCAGTTTCGCTAGCGGCGGAGGATTTGAGACCCAGTACTTC
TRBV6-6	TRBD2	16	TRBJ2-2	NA	CASSPLAGVETGELFF	TGTGCCAGCAGTCCATTAGCGGGAGTGGAGACCGGGGAGCTGTTTTTT
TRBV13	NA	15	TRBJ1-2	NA	CASSPRQRRFYGYTF	TGTGCCAGCAGCCCCCGACAGCGGAGGTTCTATGGCTACACCTTC
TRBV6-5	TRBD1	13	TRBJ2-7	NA	CASSTGGSYEQYF	TGTGCCAGCAGTACAGGGGGCTCCTACGAGCAGTACTTC
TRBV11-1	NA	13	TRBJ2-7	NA	CASSLVIDYEQYF	TGTGCCAGCAGCTTAGTTATAGACTACGAGCAGTACTTC
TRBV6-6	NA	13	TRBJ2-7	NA	CASNPSTSYEQYF	TGTGCCAGCAACCCCAGCACCTCCTACGAGCAGTACTTC
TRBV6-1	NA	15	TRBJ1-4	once	CASSEDSRTNEKLFF	TGTGCCAGCAGTGAAGACAGCAGGACTAATGAAAAACTGTTTTTT
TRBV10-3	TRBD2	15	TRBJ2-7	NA	CAIGGTSGILRQQYF	TGTGCCATCGGAGGGACTAGCGGCATCCTACGTCAGCAGTACTTC
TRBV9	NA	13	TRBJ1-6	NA	CASSVGAYSPLHF	TGTGCCAGCAGCGTAGGCGCGTATTCACCCCTCCACTTT
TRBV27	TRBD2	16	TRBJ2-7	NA	CASTFAAGEVTYEQYF	TGTGCCAGCACTTTCGCCGCGGGAGAAGTTACCTACGAGCAGTACTTC
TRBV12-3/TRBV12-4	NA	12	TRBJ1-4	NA	CASSWSEEKLFF	TGTGCCAGCAGTTGGTCTGAAGAAAAACTGTTTTTT
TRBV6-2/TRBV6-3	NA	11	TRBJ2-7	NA	CASSWAYEQYF	TGTGCCAGCAGTTGGGCGTACGAGCAGTACTTC
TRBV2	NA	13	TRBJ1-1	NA	CASRNDMNTEAFF	TGTGCCAGCAGGAACGACATGAACACTGAAGCTTTCTTT
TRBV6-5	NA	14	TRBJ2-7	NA	CASSYTSLADEQYF	TGTGCCAGCAGTTATACTTCTTTAGCGGACGAGCAGTACTTC
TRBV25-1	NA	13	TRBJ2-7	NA	CASSEYNVDEQYF	TGTGCCAGCAGTGAATATAACGTCGACGAGCAGTACTTC
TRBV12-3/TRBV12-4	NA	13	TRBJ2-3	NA	CASSLGDEDTQYF	TGTGCCAGCAGTTTAGGCGATGAGGATACGCAGTATTTT
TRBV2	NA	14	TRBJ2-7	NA	CASRGGGYRLEQYF	TGTGCCAGCAGGGGGGGAGGCTACCGGCTCGAGCAGTACTTC
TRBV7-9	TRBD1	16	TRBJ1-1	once	CASPPPGQPANTEAFF	TGTGCCAGCCCCCCCCCGGGACAGCCGGCGAACACTGAAGCTTTCTTT
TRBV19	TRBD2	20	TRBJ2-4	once	CASSIVRPSGGGVAKNIQYF	TGTGCCAGTAGTATAGTCCGTCCTAGCGGCGGGGGGGTCGCCAAAAACATTCAGTACTTC
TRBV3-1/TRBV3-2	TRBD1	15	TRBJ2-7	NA	CASSPGPQGSYEQYF	TGTGCCAGCAGCCCCGGCCCACAGGGGTCCTACGAGCAGTACTTC
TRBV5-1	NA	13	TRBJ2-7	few	CASSRQDNYEQYF	TGCGCCAGCAGCCGACAGGACAACTACGAGCAGTACTTC
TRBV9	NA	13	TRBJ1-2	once	CASSTATHRGYTF	TGTGCCAGCAGCACCGCGACACACCGAGGCTACACCTTC